The rows below give T cell receptor beta chains drawn from one sample of a study of T cell responses to AZD1222 COVID-19 vaccine. Some clones are missing from TCRdb's copy, which holds only in-frame ones; the method was immunoSEQ multiplex PCR. The sample lists 130,000 or so clones; about 89% were seen once. This specimen was peripheral blood, taken on day 0 of AZD1222 vaccination. Every receptor here comes from an adult in good health. The conserved cysteine and the conserved F or W are not part of the CDR3 here. Not every row has a clone size; where given, it reads once, few, many or a size class.

TRBV3-1/TRBV3-2 | NA | ASSQEGLADNEQF
TRBV6-2/TRBV6-3 | NA | ASSSSLGSPLH
TRBV5-1 | NA | ASSLQGETQY
TRBV12-3/TRBV12-4 | NA | ASSWVNTEAF
TRBV5-1 | NA | ASSFDPGTSGYAYEQY
TRBV28 | NA | ASSLLDRGGGYT
TRBV7-9 | NA | ASSSAVGGNQPQH
TRBV3-1/TRBV3-2 | NA | ASSLSLSNQPQH
TRBV24-1 | NA | ATSLAGGGNEQF
TRBV7-2 | once | ASILRVNSYNEQF
TRBV2 | NA | ATLSGSRATAGELF
TRBV12-3/TRBV12-4 | NA | ASSRDRQETQY
TRBV7-9 | NA | ASSQVGAGELF
TRBV19 | NA | ASNPGQFPKNTEAF
TRBV7-6 | NA | ASSSRTEASLH
TRBV5-6 | NA | ASSLYREREKLF
TRBV9 | NA | ASSVSSGASYEQY
TRBV30 | NA | AWSRGQGTTNEKLF
TRBV29-1 | NA | SVFYTEAF
TRBV30 | NA | AWSDTALSSGNTIY
TRBV19 | NA | ASSSTGGRNQPQH
TRBV6-2/TRBV6-3 | NA | ASSFSGRGNEQF
TRBV19 | once | ASSQTGDNYGYT
TRBV3-1/TRBV3-2 | NA | ASSHTGVYEQY
TRBV5-1 | NA | ASSPGREDTQY
TRBV27 | NA | ASSLLQGGTEAF
TRBV30 | NA | AWSGWRGREAIGELF
TRBV7-3 | NA | ASSGGYGEQY
TRBV27 | NA | ASSLSRGSYEQY
TRBV6-2/TRBV6-3 | once | ASSLPPSGSGNEQY
TRBV24-1 | NA | ATSESDRGSGELF
TRBV12-3/TRBV12-4 | NA | ASSPGEGTEQY
TRBV7-9 | NA | ASSLMESSYEQY
TRBV6-2/TRBV6-3 | NA | ASSYFPSAHEQF
TRBV6-5 | NA | ASRTDGLVGNTIY
TRBV28 | NA | ASGGDTNAYEQY
TRBV14 | NA | ASSQTTVSYEQY
TRBV6-5 | NA | ASRGLGDNEQF
TRBV10-1 | NA | ASSVHGTGYTGELF
TRBV7-2 | NA | ASSTQGGGYT